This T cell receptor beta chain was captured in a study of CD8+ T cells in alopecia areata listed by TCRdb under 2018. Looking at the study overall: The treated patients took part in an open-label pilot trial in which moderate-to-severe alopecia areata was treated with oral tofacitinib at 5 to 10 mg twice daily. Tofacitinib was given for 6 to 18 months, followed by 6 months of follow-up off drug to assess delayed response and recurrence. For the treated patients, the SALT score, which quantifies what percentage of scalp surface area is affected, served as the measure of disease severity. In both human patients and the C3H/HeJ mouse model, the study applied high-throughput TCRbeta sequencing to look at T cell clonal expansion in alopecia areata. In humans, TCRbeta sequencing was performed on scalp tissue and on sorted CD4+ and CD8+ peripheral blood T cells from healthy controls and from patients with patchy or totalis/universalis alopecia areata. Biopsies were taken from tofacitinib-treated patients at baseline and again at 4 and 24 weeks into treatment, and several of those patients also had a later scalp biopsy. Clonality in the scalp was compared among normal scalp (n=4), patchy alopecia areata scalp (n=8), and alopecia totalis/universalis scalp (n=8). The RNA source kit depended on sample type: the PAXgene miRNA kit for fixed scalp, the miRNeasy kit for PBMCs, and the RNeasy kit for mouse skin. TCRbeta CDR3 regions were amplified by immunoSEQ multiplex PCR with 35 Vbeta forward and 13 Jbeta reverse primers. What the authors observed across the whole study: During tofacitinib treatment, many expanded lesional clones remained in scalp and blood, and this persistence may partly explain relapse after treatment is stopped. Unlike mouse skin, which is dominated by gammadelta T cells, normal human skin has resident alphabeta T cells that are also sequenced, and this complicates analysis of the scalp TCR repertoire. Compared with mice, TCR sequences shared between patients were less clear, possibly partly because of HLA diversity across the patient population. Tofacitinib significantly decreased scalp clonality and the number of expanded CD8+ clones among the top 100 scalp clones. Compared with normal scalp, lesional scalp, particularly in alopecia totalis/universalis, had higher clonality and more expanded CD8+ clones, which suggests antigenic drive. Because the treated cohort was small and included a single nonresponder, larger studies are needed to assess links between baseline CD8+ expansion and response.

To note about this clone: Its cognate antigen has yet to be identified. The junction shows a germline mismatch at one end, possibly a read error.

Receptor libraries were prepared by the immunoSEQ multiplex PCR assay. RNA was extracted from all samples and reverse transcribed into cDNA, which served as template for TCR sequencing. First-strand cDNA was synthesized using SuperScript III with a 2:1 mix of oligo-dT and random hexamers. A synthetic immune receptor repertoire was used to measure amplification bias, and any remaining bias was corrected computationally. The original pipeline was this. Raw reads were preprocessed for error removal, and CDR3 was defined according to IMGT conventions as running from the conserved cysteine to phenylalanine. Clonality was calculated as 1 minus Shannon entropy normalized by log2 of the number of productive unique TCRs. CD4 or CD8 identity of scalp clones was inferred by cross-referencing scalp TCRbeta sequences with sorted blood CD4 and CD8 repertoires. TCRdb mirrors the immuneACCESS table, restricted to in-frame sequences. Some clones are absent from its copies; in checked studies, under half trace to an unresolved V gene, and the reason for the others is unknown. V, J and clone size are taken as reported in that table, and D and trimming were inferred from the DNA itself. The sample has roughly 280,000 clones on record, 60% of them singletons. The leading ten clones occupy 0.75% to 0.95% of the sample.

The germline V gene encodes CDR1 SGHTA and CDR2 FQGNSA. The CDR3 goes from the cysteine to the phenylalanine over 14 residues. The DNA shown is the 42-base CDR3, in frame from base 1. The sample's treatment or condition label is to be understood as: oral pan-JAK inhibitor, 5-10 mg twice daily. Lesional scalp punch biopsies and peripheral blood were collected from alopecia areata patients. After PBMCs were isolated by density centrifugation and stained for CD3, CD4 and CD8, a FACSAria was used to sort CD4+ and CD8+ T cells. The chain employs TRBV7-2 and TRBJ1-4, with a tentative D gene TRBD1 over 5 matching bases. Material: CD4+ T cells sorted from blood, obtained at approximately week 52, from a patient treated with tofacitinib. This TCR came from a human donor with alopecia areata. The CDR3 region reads CASSLGGNEKSVVF. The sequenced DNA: TGTGCCAGCAGCTTAGGGGGGAATGAAAAATCCGTCGTTTTT.